Listed here are 6 T cell receptor beta chains from one sample, sequenced in a study of regulatory T cells in long-lasting Graves disease. Arm-PCR of CDR3 regions and iRepertoire HTBI primers were used to build TCR beta libraries. TCRdb analysed the multiplex PCR reads with MiXCR anew, one entry per CDR3 protein. Of about 290,000 distinct CDR3 sequences in the sample, around 23% were seen once. Time point specified: persistent/refractory GD, antithyroid drugs over 5 years with positive TRAb. The TCR library was made from RNA that had been extracted from PBMCs in TRIzol. The material was peripheral blood mononuclear cells (PBMCs), obtained when the disease was refractory, from a patient treated with antithyroid drugs. These receptors all come from a female donor with Graves disease.

J is TRBJ1-4 and V is TRBV12-3 or TRBV12-4; D not resolved. CDR3 length equals 16 residues. V gave up 3 bases and J gave up 7 bases, with 18 bases separating them. Here the CDR3 DNA reads TGTGCCAGCAGTTTTGGCACCACCGGGGTGGGTGAAAAACTGTTTTTT. Its protein product is CASSFGTTGVGEKLFF.

The rearrangement uses TRBV19 and TRBJ1-2; the D is unclear. Trimming stripped 9 bases from V and 3 bases from J, with 11 bases between. Germline V CDR1 and CDR2: LNHDA, SQIVND (reference sequence). The CDR3 is 12 amino acids. The CDR3 spells CARDEEDYGYTF. In DNA, the CDR3 is TGTGCCAGGGACGAGGAGGACTATGGCTACACCTTC.

This clonotype has only a few counts. The V gene is TRBV15, the J gene TRBJ2-6; D not certain. Germline CDR1 reads LNHNV; CDR2 reads YYDKDF (reference sequence). There are 16 residues in the CDR3. Trimming pared 0 bases from V and 2 bases from J, leaving 8 bases between. The CDR3 region has the DNA TGTGCCACCAGCAGAGACAGGCCCGCTGGGGCCAACGTCCTGACTTTC. Its protein product is CATSRDRPAGANVLTF.

This chain joins TRBV5-4 and TRBJ1-2, with a weak D call TRBD1 (6 bases). The CDR3 is made up of 14 amino acids. Deletions cut 2 bases from V and 7 bases from J, with 15 bases between. Per germline, CDR1 SGHNT and CDR2 YYREEE (reference sequence). In DNA form, the CDR3 reads TGTGCCAGCAGCTTCCCAGGGGAGGGTTCTGGCTACACCTTC. Amino acids: CASSFPGEGSGYTF.

This clonotype was detected ten times or more. CDR3 sequence (DNA): TGTGCCAGCAGTGAATTTTCCGGCGGGGAGCTGTTTTTT. Translating gives CASSEFSGGELFF. The chain uses TRBV6-1 and TRBJ2-2; D remains ambiguous. V dropped 2 bases and J dropped 7 bases, with 8 bases sitting between them. The V gene's germline CDR1 is MNHNS and CDR2 SASEGT. The CDR3 extends over 13 amino acids.

J is TRBJ2-7 and V is TRBV4-3, with 10 bases fitting TRBD2. The V segment lost 4 bases and the J segment 6 bases; nucleotides outside the gene matches: 15. CDR1 is LGHNA and CDR2 is YSLEER in the germline V gene. This CDR3 is 17 amino acids long. CDR3 loop: CASSPGVAGGRGGEQYF. The DNA for the CDR3 is TGCGCCAGCAGCCCTGGAGTAGCGGGAGGTAGGGGAGGCGAGCAGTACTTC.